This TCR beta chain is drawn from a study of blood T cell repertoires in COVID-19. TCRdb's table, derived via immunoSEQ multiplex PCR, lists solely in-frame clones and lacks some. The sample shows about 300,000 clones, 65% to 90% of them seen only once. Sequencing was performed on PBMCs or T cells enriched from blood (not recorded which). This receptor was taken from a woman in her late teens or twenties who had recovered from COVID-19.

The CDR3 DNA reads TGTGCCAGCAGCGGCGACAGGGGGCGCGTCTATGGCTACACCTTC. Its protein is CASSGDRGRVYGYTF. The V gene is TRBV9, the J gene TRBJ1-2; 10 bases line up with TRBD1. Germline-derived CDR1 and CDR2 are SGDLS and YYNGEE. V shed 3 bases and J 4 bases; nucleotides not matched to a gene: 6. The CDR3 covers 15 residues.